Listed below are T cell receptor beta chains from one sample, sequenced in a study of blood T cell repertoires in COVID-19. Sequencing was performed with immunoSEQ multiplex PCR; in TCRdb, only in-frame clones are kept and a portion is missing. This table holds around 66,000 clones, around four fifths found once. The source material was peripheral blood. Every receptor here comes from a human donor in a cohort sampled during active COVID-19. The CDR3 runs from the conserved cysteine through the conserved F or W. A D gene is named only where the DNA matches it firmly. Rows give clone size only sometimes, using once, few, many, or a class for an expanded clone.

J gene: TRBJ1-1
D gene: -
V gene: TRBV7-8
clone size: -
CDR3 DNA: TGTGCCAGCAGCTTAAGGTCCCGGACAGATGAAGCTTTCTTT
CDR3 protein: CASSLRSRTDEAFF

J gene: TRBJ2-5
D gene: TRBD1
V gene: TRBV29-1
clone size: -
CDR3 DNA: TGCAGCGTTGAAAGGGACAGGGGGCGCGGGGAGACCCAGTACTTC
CDR3 protein: CSVERDRGRGETQYF

J gene: TRBJ2-1
D gene: -
V gene: TRBV11-2
clone size: -
CDR3 DNA: TGTGCCAGCAGCTTTCGACGGTTTGGTTCTAGTTCATCGGCTGAGCAGTTCTTC
CDR3 protein: CASSFRRFGSSSSAEQFF

J gene: TRBJ2-5
D gene: -
V gene: TRBV10-1
clone size: once
CDR3 DNA: TGCGCCAGCAGTGAGGGCAGCCTGGCGGGGCAAGAGACCCAGTACTTC
CDR3 protein: CASSEGSLAGQETQYF

J gene: TRBJ2-5
D gene: -
V gene: TRBV30
clone size: -
CDR3 DNA: TGTGCCCGACGACAACCGAACCAAGAGACCCAGTACTTC
CDR3 protein: CARRQPNQETQYF

J gene: TRBJ1-5
D gene: -
V gene: TRBV6-5
clone size: -
CDR3 DNA: TGTGCCAGCAGTTACCGGGAAAGCAATCAGCCCCAGCATTTT
CDR3 protein: CASSYRESNQPQHF

J gene: TRBJ2-2
D gene: TRBD1
V gene: TRBV5-1
clone size: -
CDR3 DNA: TGCGCCAGCAGCTTGGTACCAGGGGGCGCGAACACCGGGGAGCTGTTTTTT
CDR3 protein: CASSLVPGGANTGELFF

J gene: TRBJ2-5
D gene: -
V gene: TRBV28
clone size: -
CDR3 DNA: TGTGCCAGCAGCCGGATACAGAATTCAGAGACCCAGTACTTC
CDR3 protein: CASSRIQNSETQYF

J gene: TRBJ2-3
D gene: TRBD2
V gene: TRBV10-3
clone size: -
CDR3 DNA: TGTGCCATCAGTCGGACTAGCGGGCTCACAGATACGCAGTATTTT
CDR3 protein: CAISRTSGLTDTQYF

J gene: TRBJ2-3
D gene: TRBD2
V gene: TRBV6-2/TRBV6-3
clone size: -
CDR3 DNA: TGTGCCAGCAGTTCGGGGGGGAGCACAGATACGCAGTATTTT
CDR3 protein: CASSSGGSTDTQYF